What follows are 5 T cell receptor beta chains derived from one specimen sequenced in a study of blood T cells in healthy people across ages. For the second PCR, which ran for about 6 to 11 cycles, a sample-barcoded 5' primer and a J-beta primer mix were used. In TCRdb, the 5' RACE reads were re-called with MiXCR into one record per CDR3 protein. The sample lists more than 700,000 distinct CDR3 sequences, approximately 53% occurring once. The sample was blood. These receptors were taken from a man older than 75 in good health.

This clonotype has a handful of counts. This chain joins TRBV4-1 and TRBJ2-5; 12 bases align to TRBD2. CDR1 and CDR2 (germline): MGHRA, YSYEKL. J was trimmed by 0 bases and V by 5 bases; bases with no gene match: 7. This CDR3 is built from 17 residues. This CDR3 reads CASSYTSGRSYQETQYF. The CDR3 nucleotides read TGCGCCAGCAGCTACACTAGCGGGAGGAGTTACCAAGAGACCCAGTACTTC.

The chain uses TRBV10-3 and TRBJ1-4; 9 bases are a match to TRBD1. This CDR3 contains 14 residues. Germline CDR1 ENHRY, CDR2 SYGVKD. The J segment lost 2 bases and the V segment lost 7 bases, leaving 2 bases of the junction unmatched. CDR3 residues: CAINDRGTNEKLFF. The CDR3 DNA is TGTGCCATCAATGACAGGGGGACTAATGAAAAACTGTTTTTT.

This chain connects TRBV28 to TRBJ2-3, with D possibly matching TRBD2 (6 bases). The CDR3 extends over 13 amino acids. From germline, CDR1 is MDHEN and CDR2 SYDVKM. V dropped 5 bases and J dropped 14 bases, with 20 bases sitting between them. CDR3 in amino acids: CASSTPGDRYAYF. CDR3 bases: TGTGCCAGCAGTACCCCGGGAGACAGATACGCGTATTTT.

The chain couples TRBV19 to TRBJ1-1; 9 bases match TRBD1. V lost 7 bases, J lost 0 bases, and 9 bases stayed unmatched. The CDR3 runs to 16 residues. Germline V CDR1 and CDR2: LNHDA, SQIVND (reference sequence). The CDR3 reads CASKSGQGVLNTEAFF. DNA for the CDR3: TGTGCCAGTAAGTCGGGACAGGGAGTATTGAACACTGAAGCTTTCTTT. Supplemented by reference TRBV19 and TRBJ1-1, the full variable domain reads DGGITQSPKYLFRKEGQNVTLSCEQNLNHDAMYWYRQDPGQGLRLIYYSQIVNDFQKGDIAEGYSVSREKKESFPLTVTSAQKNPTAFYLCASKSGQGVLNTEAFFGQGTRLTVV.

This clonotype was seen more than once but under ten times. V gene TRBV5-1 combines with J gene TRBJ2-1; TRBD1 might be the D (6 bases). With 1 base removed from V and 1 base from J, the gap between germline ends came to 12 bases. The CDR3 is 16 residues long. The germline V gene has CDR1 SGHRS and CDR2 YFSETQ. The CDR3 loop reads CASSLRQGRSYNEQFF. CDR3 nucleotides: TGCGCCAGCAGCTTGAGGCAGGGGCGGTCCTACAATGAGCAGTTCTTC.